Following are 2 T cell receptor beta chains from one sample sequenced in a study of identical twins. From the 5' RACE reads, TCRdb called clonotypes with MiXCR, one entry per CDR3 protein. The sample shows 570,000 or so distinct CDR3 sequences, nearly 10% of them seen only once. This sample was shared with a second study, whose subject was yellow fever vaccine responses in identical twins.

Sequencing was done on a sample of PBMCs. These receptors were collected from a woman aged 18-29 years in good health.

In the case of this clonotype: A much larger clone differs from this one at a single base, so this may be a read error. The rearrangement uses TRBV4-3 and TRBJ2-7; D gene ambiguous. Germline V lookup: CDR1 LGHNA, CDR2 YSLEER. This CDR3 region has 13 residues. This chain's CDR3 is CASIQDRVYEQYF. As DNA, the CDR3 is TGCGCCAGCATCCAAGACCGAGTCTACGAGCAGTACTTC.

V usage is TRBV7-2 and J usage is TRBJ2-7; TRBD1 or TRBD2 may be the D gene (5 bases each). The V and J ends lost 4 bases and 2 bases respectively, with 15 bases between them. CDR1 SGHTA and CDR2 FQGNSA come from the germline V gene. This CDR3 region has 15 residues. The CDR3 sequence: CASSSTGRGPYEQYF. DNA for the CDR3: TGTGCCAGCAGCTCAACGGGACGCGGCCCCTACGAGCAGTACTTC.